The 22 T cell receptor beta chains below all came from one sample that was sequenced in a study of shared T cell receptors in the human thymus. Profiled with immunoSEQ multiplex PCR; TCRdb holds only in-frame clones, not every one. The sample holds hundreds of thousands of clones, approximately 85% seen once. This same sample was also part of a study on human thymus T cells.

The source material was thymocytes. These receptors all stem from a girl under three years old with a congenital heart defect.

The gene calls are TRBV5-8 and TRBJ2-5; D ambiguous. With the DNA end fitting TRBJ2-7 better, the J assignment may be wrong. The CDR3 spans 10 residues. Germline CDR1 is SGHTS and CDR2 is YDEGEE. The CDR3 DNA follows: TGTGCCAGCAGCTTGGCCGAGCAGTACTTC. Its protein product is CASSLAEQYF.

Only a few counts were recorded for this clone. V gene TRBV21-1 combines with J gene TRBJ2-2; the D segment call TRBD1 is taken from the table without a DNA check. TRBV21-1 is tagged as a pseudogene. This CDR3 contains 15 residues. The CDR3 coding sequence is TGTGCCAGCAGCGGAGAGGCAGGGGAGACCGGGGAGCTGTTTTTT. Translation gives CASSGEAGETGELFF.

This clone was seen a single time. This rearrangement joins TRBV2 to TRBJ1-4; a possible D gene is TRBD1 (5 bases). V was trimmed by 6 bases and J by 8 bases, leaving 16 bases between them. Per the germline V gene, CDR1 is SNHLY and CDR2 is FYNNEI. CDR3 length: 14 amino acids. Here the CDR3 DNA reads TGTGCCAGCAGCTTCACTACACGGGGGGAAAAACTGTTTTTT. As protein: CASSFTTRGEKLFF.

V is TRBV29-1 and J is TRBJ2-1; 7 bases line up with TRBD2. Germline V CDR1 and CDR2: SQVTM, ANQGSEA. V shed 5 bases, J shed 6 bases, and the junction held 13 bases outside the gene matches. CDR3 length: 15 amino acids. CDR3 sequence (DNA): TGCAGCGTTACCACCGGGACTACAACGGGCAATGAGCAGTTCTTC. It encodes CSVTTGTTTGNEQFF.

The rearrangement links TRBV4-1 to TRBJ1-3, with TRBD1 identical over 7 bases. The V gene end was trimmed by 3 bases and the J gene end by 2 bases; junction bases not matched to a gene: 4. Germline loops: CDR1 MGHRA, CDR2 YSYEKL. The CDR3 runs 15 residues. CDR3 coding DNA: TGCGCCAGCAGCCAGACAGGGCCGACTGGAAACACCATATATTTT. This encodes CASSQTGPTGNTIYF.

The chain couples TRBV7-6 to TRBJ1-1; D not certain. The germline gives CDR1 SGHVS, CDR2 FNYEAQ. The CDR3 is 13 amino acids. V lost 6 bases and J lost 9, with 17 bases in between. The CDR3 loop reads CASRPRVGLQAFF. In DNA, the CDR3 is TGTGCCAGCAGGCCTCGGGTAGGATTACAAGCTTTCTTT.

This rearrangement joins TRBV5-4 to TRBJ2-5; 13 positions match TRBD2. The germline V gene has CDR1 SGHNT and CDR2 YYREEE (reference sequence). The V segment lost 4 bases and the J segment 3 bases; nucleotides outside the gene matches: 6. CDR3 length: 16 amino acids. DNA of the CDR3: TGTGCCAGCAGCCCGCGGACTAGCGGGGGTGAAGAGACCCAGTACTTC. This encodes CASSPRTSGGEETQYF.

The rearrangement uses TRBV5-1 and TRBJ2-1; maybe TRBD2 (6 bases). The CDR3 is 17 residues long. Germline-derived CDR1 and CDR2 are SGHRS and YFSETQ. Trimming removed 3 bases from V and 2 bases from J, with 18 bases in between. CDR3 residues: CASSSGVGGRTYNEQFF. The CDR3 DNA is TGCGCCAGCAGCTCGGGAGTAGGAGGGAGAACCTACAATGAGCAGTTCTTC. The full variable domain, its missing parts supplied by reference TRBV5-1 and TRBJ2-1, is KAGVTQTPRYLIKTRGQQVTLSCSPISGHRSVSWYQQTPGQGLQFLFEYFSETQRNKGNFPGRFSGRQFSNSRSEMNVSTLELGDSALYLCASSSGVGGRTYNEQFFGPGTRLTVL.

The V call is TRBV28, the J call TRBJ1-2, with D possibly TRBD1 on 6 matching bases. The CDR3 loop spans 10 amino acids. Trimming pared 11 bases from V and 6 bases from J, leaving 10 bases between. Germline CDR1 MDHEN, CDR2 SYDVKM. CDR3 bases: TGTGCCTGTGACAGGAATGGCTACACCTTC. Translated, it gives CACDRNGYTF.

DNA for the CDR3: TGCGCCAGCAGCTGGGACCTACTAGCGGGGGACCTCGATGAGCAGTTCTTC. Translated: CASSWDLLAGDLDEQFF. V and J are TRBV5-1 and TRBJ2-1; 11 bases line up with TRBD2. Germline CDR1 and CDR2: SGHRS and YFSETQ. The CDR3 length is 17 residues. Unmatched junction bases numbered 13, after V lost 3 bases and J lost 8 bases.

The chain combines TRBV4-3 with TRBJ2-1, with D possibly TRBD2 on 6 matching bases. This CDR3 has 14 residues. V was pared by 2 bases and J by 8 bases, with 13 bases between. Germline V gene lookup returns CDR1 LGHNA and CDR2 YSLEER. The CDR3 is CASSQIRLGDEQFF. CDR3 DNA: TGCGCCAGCAGCCAAATCCGACTAGGCGATGAGCAGTTCTTC.

This chain joins TRBV5-1 and TRBJ2-7; the D gene is possibly TRBD1 (5 bases). The germline gives CDR1 SGHRS, CDR2 YFSETQ. The V end was cut by 2 bases, the J end by 5 bases, with 11 bases between. The CDR3 runs 13 residues. CDR3 loop: CASSFPGSHEQYF. The CDR3, as DNA: TGCGCCAGCAGCTTTCCAGGGTCCCACGAGCAGTACTTC.

The chain combines TRBV5-1 with TRBJ2-5; TRBD2 matches 8 bases. V lost 1 base, J lost 5 bases, and 7 bases stayed unmatched. This CDR3 region has 15 residues. Germline CDR1 reads SGHRS; CDR2 reads YFSETQ. The CDR3 DNA is TGCGCCAGCAGCTTGCCGAGCGGGGGTACGGAGACCCAGTACTTC. This encodes CASSLPSGGTETQYF. Full variable domain (outside the CDR3, taken from reference TRBV5-1 and TRBJ2-5): KAGVTQTPRYLIKTRGQQVTLSCSPISGHRSVSWYQQTPGQGLQFLFEYFSETQRNKGNFPGRFSGRQFSNSRSEMNVSTLELGDSALYLCASSLPSGGTETQYFGPGTRLLVL.

The V call is TRBV19, the J call TRBJ2-1; the match to TRBD1 covers 8 bases. Germline-derived CDR1 and CDR2 are LNHDA and SQIVND (reference sequence). This CDR3 has 13 residues. V trimming: 7 bases; J trimming: 6 bases; junction bases outside the gene matches: 5. CDR3 DNA sequence: TGTGCCAGTACCCGCAGGGGGCCCAATGAGCAGTTCTTC. Translated, it gives CASTRRGPNEQFF.

The chain combines TRBV5-6 with TRBJ2-7, with D maybe TRBD1 (6 bases). This CDR3 spans 17 amino acids. Germline V gene data show CDR1 as SGHDT and CDR2 as YYEEEE. Trimming removed 4 bases at V and 3 bases at J, with 23 bases between. CDR3: CASSADAPGQRFYEQYF. CDR3 DNA: TGTGCCAGCAGCGCCGACGCTCCGGGACAAAGGTTCTACGAGCAGTACTTC.

This chain uses TRBV15 with TRBJ2-3; 7 nucleotides match TRBD2. The CDR3 is 13 amino acids. Germline-derived CDR1 and CDR2 are LNHNV and YYDKDF (reference sequence). The V and J ends lost 6 bases and 5 bases, in that order; junction bases with no gene match: 5. The CDR3 loop is CATSGQRGDTQYF. Written as DNA, the CDR3 is TGTGCCACCAGTGGTCAGCGGGGAGATACGCAGTATTTT.

The chain couples TRBV6-1 to TRBJ2-7; the match to TRBD1 covers 7 bases. This CDR3 has 12 amino acids. J gave up 9 bases and V 4 bases, and 6 bases lay outside the gene matches. Germline CDR1 is MNHNS and CDR2 is SASEGT. The chain's CDR3 is CASSVGTAGQYF. The DNA for the CDR3 is TGTGCCAGCAGTGTCGGGACAGCCGGGCAGTACTTC.

J is TRBJ1-1 and V is TRBV19; tentative D call: TRBD1 (6 bases). This CDR3 region has 19 residues. CDR1 is LNHDA and CDR2 is SQIVND in the germline V gene (reference sequence). V was pared by 8 bases and J by 0 bases, with 28 bases between. As DNA, the CDR3 is TGTGCCAGTCTCCCTTATCACAGGGTCCGGGATCTTATGAACACTGAAGCTTTCTTT. Translated: CASLPYHRVRDLMNTEAFF.

On this clone itself: This same CDR3 is encoded by further DNA sequences in the sample. The chain links TRBV5-4 to TRBJ1-1; 8 bases are shared with TRBD1. Losses at the gene ends were 4 bases for V and 2 bases for J; bases not matched to a gene: 4. CDR3 size: 14 residues. Per the germline V gene, CDR1 is SGHNT and CDR2 is YYREEE (reference sequence). The CDR3 protein is CASSPGQGNTEAFF. CDR3 DNA: TGTGCCAGCAGCCCCGGACAGGGTAACACTGAAGCTTTCTTT. The entire variable domain, with the rest obtained from reference TRBV5-4 and TRBJ1-1, is as follows: ETGVTQSPTHLIKTRGQQVTLRCSSQSGHNTVSWYQQALGQGPQFIFQYYREEENGRGNFPPRFSGLQFPNYSSELNVNALELDDSALYLCASSPGQGNTEAFFGQGTRLTVV.

The chain couples TRBV10-3 to TRBJ1-2, with D hard to call. The CDR3 totals 15 residues. Germline-derived CDR1 and CDR2 are ENHRY and SYGVKD. The ends were cut back, 3 bases at V and 5 bases at J, with 16 bases in the middle. The chain's CDR3 is CAISDPSSTPYGYTF. In DNA form, the CDR3 reads TGTGCCATCAGTGACCCATCCTCTACCCCTTATGGCTACACCTTC.

The chain combines TRBV27 with TRBJ2-2, with 9 positions matching TRBD1. Germline V CDR1 and CDR2: MNHEY, SMNVEV (reference sequence). Germline trimming cut 3 bases from V and 4 bases from J; bases unmatched to any gene: 6. This CDR3 has 16 amino acids. Here the CDR3 DNA reads TGTGCCAGCAGTTTTGCGGGACAGGGTGTCACCGGGGAGCTGTTTTTT. Translating it yields CASSFAGQGVTGELFF.

The genes are TRBV7-9 and TRBJ1-2, with TRBD1 matching over 10 bases. The V gene's germline CDR1 is SEHNR and CDR2 FQNEAQ (reference sequence). The CDR3 totals 17 residues. After removal of 1 base from V and 8 bases from J, the junction contained 13 bases not matched to a gene. The CDR3 DNA reads as TGTGCCAGCAGCTTAGGGTTTGTCGGGACAGGGGCTTGCGGCTACACCTTC. Protein product: CASSLGFVGTGACGYTF.